These 28 T cell receptor beta chains originate from one sample sequenced in a study of siplizumab effects on memory and regulatory T cells. Some clones are missing from TCRdb's copy, which holds only in-frame ones; the method was immunoSEQ multiplex PCR. This table has 100,000 or so clones, 80% to 95% appearing once. The source material was non-Treg CD4+ T cells sorted from blood. Receptor source: a human donor in good health.

This clone was seen a single time. The rearrangement links TRBV7-3 to TRBJ2-2; 7 bases agree with TRBD1. CDR1 is SGHTA and CDR2 is FQGTGA in the germline V gene. This CDR3 spans 16 amino acids. With 5 bases clipped from V and 1 base from J, the junction kept 7 bases outside the gene matches. CDR3 amino acids: CASSPLGGLNTGELFF. CDR3 nucleotides: TGTGCCAGCAGCCCACTAGGGGGCCTGAACACCGGGGAGCTGTTTTTT. The entire variable domain, with the rest obtained from reference TRBV7-3 and TRBJ2-2, is as follows: GAGVSQTPSNKVTEKGKYVELRCDPISGHTALYWYRQSLGQGPEFLIYFQGTGAADDSGLPNDRFFAVRPEGSVSTLKIQRTERGDSAVYLCASSPLGGLNTGELFFGEGSRLTVL.

The chain joins TRBV4-2 to TRBJ2-3, with D perhaps TRBD1 (6 bases). This CDR3 has 18 amino acids. Per germline, CDR1 LGHNA and CDR2 YNFKEQ. The ends were cut back, 4 bases at V and 1 base at J, with 21 bases in the middle. The DNA for the CDR3 is TGTGCCAGCAGCCTAGTAGGGGGTAGCTCCCTTCGCACAGATACGCAGTATTTT. Its protein product is CASSLVGGSSLRTDTQYF.

As for this clone: This specimen includes other DNA sequences encoding the same CDR3. The V gene is TRBV30, the J gene TRBJ1-2; the D gene is possibly TRBD1 (6 bases). Trimming stripped 0 bases from V and 4 bases from J, with 15 bases between. CDR3 length: 15 amino acids. Looked up from germline, CDR1 is GTSNPN and CDR2 is SVGIG (reference sequence). The DNA for the CDR3 is TGTGCCTGGAGTGTGGGGCGGGGGGCGGCCTATGGCTACACCTTC. Protein: CAWSVGRGAAYGYTF.

This rearrangement joins TRBV21-1 to TRBJ1-1. TRBV21-1 counts as a pseudogene. The length of the CDR3 is 14 residues. CDR3: CASSAPQGRTEAFF. CDR3 DNA sequence: TGTGCCAGCAGCGCCCCACAAGGTCGTACTGAAGCTTTCTTT.

The chain combines TRBV7-3 with TRBJ2-2; D remains unclear. V shed 5 bases and J shed 4 bases, with 11 bases lying between them. The CDR3 has 14 residues. CDR1 and CDR2 (germline): SGHTA, FQGTGA. The CDR3: CASSEVSGTGELFF. The CDR3 DNA is TGTGCCAGCAGCGAAGTATCCGGCACCGGGGAGCTGTTTTTT.

The rearrangement joins TRBV4-2 to TRBJ2-5, with a weak D call TRBD1 (6 bases). Trimming took 1 base from V and 5 from J, leaving 11 bases between them. The length of the CDR3 is 14 residues. Germline lookup yields CDR1 LGHNA and CDR2 YNFKEQ. The CDR3 sequence: CASSQVRQGETQYF. Here the CDR3 DNA reads TGTGCCAGCAGCCAAGTTAGGCAGGGGGAGACCCAGTACTTC.

The J gene is TRBJ2-3, the V gene TRBV30; TRBD2 might be the D (6 bases). The CDR3 has 14 residues. Trimming took off 3 bases at V and 3 bases at J, with 13 bases between the two ends. Germline loops: CDR1 GTSNPN, CDR2 SVGIG (reference sequence). CDR3 sequence (DNA): TGTGCCTGGAGGCCGGGAGTAGGGACAGATACGCAGTATTTT. Amino acid sequence: CAWRPGVGTDTQYF.

V is TRBV20-1 and J is TRBJ2-5; D gene unclear. The CDR3 totals 10 residues. CDR1 is DFQATT and CDR2 is SNEGSKA in the germline V gene (reference sequence). V was pared by 1 base and J by 5 bases, with 2 bases between. CDR3 in amino acids: CSARVETQYF. For the CDR3, the DNA is TGCAGTGCTAGAGTGGAGACCCAGTACTTC.

The CDR3 DNA reads TGCGCCAGCAGCTTGGTTACGGTCGGGGCCGTTGGAACAGGGTCCTACGAGCAGTACTTC. Translated, it gives CASSLVTVGAVGTGSYEQYF. The chain recombines TRBV5-1 with TRBJ2-7; TRBD1 might be the D (6 bases). V was shortened by 0 bases and J by 1 base, with 26 bases between the two germline ends. This CDR3 comprises 20 residues. The germline V gene encodes CDR1 SGHRS and CDR2 YFSETQ.

This sequence joins TRBV30 and TRBJ1-5, with 7 bases that match TRBD1. V lost 5 bases and J lost 6; bases outside the gene matches: 7. This CDR3 has 13 residues. Germline assignment: CDR1 GTSNPN and CDR2 SVGIG (reference sequence). The CDR3: CAWAGGGGQPQHF. CDR3 sequence (DNA): TGTGCCTGGGCGGGAGGGGGCGGTCAGCCCCAGCATTTT.

The chain is built from TRBV30 and TRBJ2-1, with D perhaps matching TRBD2 (5 bases). CDR1 is GTSNPN, CDR2 SVGIG, per germline (reference sequence). V lost 4 bases and J lost 5, with 12 bases in between. CDR3 length: 13 residues. CDR3 sequence: CAWISRANNEQFF. The DNA of the CDR3 is TGTGCCTGGATATCGAGGGCTAACAATGAGCAGTTCTTC.

The chain uses TRBV7-9 and TRBJ2-1; D is perhaps TRBD1 (6 bases). This CDR3 is 11 amino acids long. Trimming cost V 3 bases and J 9 bases, with 6 bases left between them. Germline V gene data show CDR1 as SEHNR and CDR2 as FQNEAQ (reference sequence). The CDR3 loop is CASSFRGEQFF. For the CDR3, the DNA is TGTGCCAGCAGCTTCAGGGGTGAGCAGTTCTTC. Looking up the rest from reference TRBV7-9 and TRBJ2-1 gives the full variable domain: DTGVSQNPRHKITKRGQNVTFRCDPISEHNRLYWYRQTLGQGPEFLTYFQNEAQLEKSRLLSDRFSAERPKGSFSTLEIQRTEQGDSAMYLCASSFRGEQFFGPGTRLTVL.

This clone was observed once. The rearrangement links TRBV10-3 to TRBJ2-1; 8 bases match TRBD2. The junction had 16 bases not matched to a gene; V was cut back by 6 bases and J by 6 bases. This CDR3 region has 17 residues. CDR1 and CDR2 (germline): ENHRY, SYGVKD. The CDR3 loop reads CAISKLTGTRLRNEQFF. The CDR3 nucleotides read TGTGCCATCAGCAAACTCACCGGGACTAGACTACGCAATGAGCAGTTCTTC.

The rearrangement uses TRBV6-5 and TRBJ2-1; D is tentatively TRBD1 or TRBD2 (6 bases each). Germline lookup yields CDR1 MNHEY and CDR2 SVGAGI. This CDR3 is 14 amino acids long. With 6 bases removed from V and 5 bases from J, the gap between germline ends came to 14 bases. CDR3 bases: TGTGCCAGCAGACGGGGGCGCCCTGACAATGAGCAGTTCTTC. Translated: CASRRGRPDNEQFF.

The V gene is TRBV7-9, the J gene TRBJ2-5; D remains unclear. The CDR3 extends over 15 amino acids. Trimming cost V 5 bases and J 0 bases, with 13 bases left between them. The germline gives CDR1 SEHNR, CDR2 FQNEAQ (reference sequence). Here the CDR3 reads CASSRIGRNQETQYF. CDR3 bases: TGTGCCAGCAGCCGTATAGGACGGAACCAAGAGACCCAGTACTTC.

This clone was found once. The chain links TRBV19 to TRBJ2-5; 8 bases are a match to TRBD1. The J call is in doubt because the DNA end fits TRBJ2-7 better. CDR3 length: 14 amino acids. From germline, CDR1 is LNHDA and CDR2 SQIVND (reference sequence). The CDR3 spells CASSPTGGVYEQYF. DNA for the CDR3: TGTGCCAGTAGCCCTACAGGGGGTGTCTACGAGCAGTACTTC.

The J gene is TRBJ1-2, the V gene TRBV5-4; 8 nucleotides line up with TRBD1. V lost 3 bases to trimming and J lost 7 bases; unmatched junction nucleotides: 8. The CDR3 is 14 residues long. The germline V gene has CDR1 SGHNT and CDR2 YYREEE (reference sequence). CDR3 DNA: TGTGCCAGCAGCTCGACCGGACAGGGTGGTGGCTACACCTTC. Protein sequence: CASSSTGQGGGYTF.

The chain links TRBV12-5 to TRBJ1-4, with 9 positions matching TRBD1. CDR1 and CDR2 from the germline V gene are LGHNT and FRNRAP. The CDR3 is made up of 17 amino acids. The V segment lost 4 bases and the J segment 0 bases; nucleotides outside the gene matches: 6. DNA for the CDR3: TGTGCTAGTGGTTCCCGGGACAGGGCGGCAACTAATGAAAAACTGTTTTTT. Amino acids: CASGSRDRAATNEKLFF.

The J gene is TRBJ1-1, the V gene TRBV10-3; TRBD1 is a possible D gene (5 bases). CDR1 is ENHRY, CDR2 SYGVKD, per germline. Trimming removed 6 bases at V and 8 bases at J, with 13 bases between. The CDR3 is 12 residues long. The CDR3 spells CAIRGIGEEAFF. DNA for the CDR3: TGTGCCATCAGGGGGATAGGGGAGGAAGCTTTCTTT.

Regarding this clone: The junction departs from germline at one end; a sequencing error may be responsible. The chain has TRBV15 and TRBJ1-5; tentatively, D is TRBD1 (5 bases). Germline V CDR1 and CDR2: LNHNV, YYDKDF (reference sequence). The CDR3 contains 13 residues. CDR3 nucleotides: TGTGCCAGCAGCGGGACCCTTAATCAGCCCCAGCATTTT. Its translation: CASSGTLNQPQHF.

For the CDR3, the DNA is TGTGCCAGCAGCCTTGGACTAGCGAGAGCCACAGATACGCAGTATTTT. The encoded protein is CASSLGLARATDTQYF. This rearrangement joins TRBV7-9 to TRBJ2-3; 9 bases match TRBD2. CDR3 length: 16 residues. In germline, CDR1 is SEHNR, CDR2 FQNEAQ (reference sequence). The junction had 8 bases not matched to a gene; V was cut back by 5 bases and J by 2 bases.

The J gene is TRBJ1-2, the V gene TRBV15; D remains ambiguous. Germline loops: CDR1 LNHNV, CDR2 YYDKDF (reference sequence). The CDR3 sequence is 14 residues long. V lost 3 bases to trimming and J lost 7 bases, with 15 bases between them. CDR3 DNA: TGTGCCACCAGCAGCCCCCCCGGGAGCACTGGCTACACCTTC. Amino acid sequence: CATSSPPGSTGYTF.

This chain joins TRBV30 and TRBJ2-6, with D maybe TRBD2 (6 bases). V dropped 1 base and J dropped 2 bases, with 27 bases sitting between them. Per the germline V gene, CDR1 is GTSNPN and CDR2 is SVGIG (reference sequence). The CDR3 is made up of 21 amino acids. The CDR3 region is CAWSGGTAGANVLTGANVLTF. The CDR3 DNA sequence: TGTGCCTGGAGTGGGGGGACTGCTGGGGCCAACGTCCTGACTGGGGCCAACGTCCTGACTTTC.

J is TRBJ2-1 and V is TRBV5-1; TRBD2 aligns across 7 bases. The CDR3 is 14 amino acids. Germline assignment: CDR1 SGHRS and CDR2 YFSETQ. V dropped 1 base and J dropped 5; count of bases not matched to a gene: 3. The CDR3 DNA reads as TGCGCCAGCAGCTTGCCGGGACTAAACAATGAGCAGTTCTTC. This codes for CASSLPGLNNEQFF.

The rearrangement links TRBV28 to TRBJ2-4; TRBD1 is a possible D gene (6 bases). Trimming removed 7 bases at V and 4 bases at J, with 20 bases between. Germline V gene data show CDR1 as MDHEN and CDR2 as SYDVKM. The CDR3 consists of 16 residues. CDR3 nucleotides: TGTGCCAGCATCCCCACAACCCGGGACATGAAAAACATTCAGTACTTC. Translating it yields CASIPTTRDMKNIQYF.

This clone appeared once. This chain uses TRBV10-2 with TRBJ1-1, with D possibly matching TRBD1 (6 bases). V was shortened by 1 base and J by 5 bases, with 8 bases between the two germline ends. Germline V CDR1 and CDR2: WSHSY, SAAADI. This CDR3 has 13 amino acids. The CDR3 nucleotides read TGCGCCAGCAGTGAGTTCAGGGGTACTGAAGCTTTCTTT. Residues: CASSEFRGTEAFF.

The rearrangement joins TRBV5-1 to TRBJ1-5; D gene uncertain. V was cut by 0 bases and J by 4 bases, with 11 bases left in between. The CDR3 has 15 amino acids. The germline CDR1 and CDR2 sequences are SGHRS and YFSETQ. The chain's CDR3 is CASSLAGVINQPQHF. CDR3 sequence (DNA): TGCGCCAGCAGCTTGGCCGGGGTCATTAATCAGCCCCAGCATTTT.

The chain has TRBV5-4 and TRBJ2-7; 9 nucleotides agree with TRBD2. Germline V gives CDR1 SGHNT, CDR2 YYREEE (reference sequence). J lost 0 bases, V lost 0 bases, and 1 base had no gene match. The CDR3 consists of 15 residues. CDR3 protein: CASSLELAGSYEQYF. CDR3 bases: TGTGCCAGCAGCTTGGAACTAGCGGGCTCCTACGAGCAGTACTTC.